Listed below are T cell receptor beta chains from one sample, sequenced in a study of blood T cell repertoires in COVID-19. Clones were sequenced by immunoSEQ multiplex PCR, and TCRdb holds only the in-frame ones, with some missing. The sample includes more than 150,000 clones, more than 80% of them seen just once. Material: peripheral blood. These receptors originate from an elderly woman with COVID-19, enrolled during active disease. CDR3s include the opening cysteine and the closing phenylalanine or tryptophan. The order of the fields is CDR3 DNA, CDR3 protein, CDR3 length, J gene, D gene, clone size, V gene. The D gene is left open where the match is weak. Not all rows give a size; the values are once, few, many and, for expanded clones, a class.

cdr3_nt: TGTGCCAGCAGCCCCGCGGGGCGTGTTGAAGCTTTCTTT
cdr3_aa: CASSPAGRVEAFF
cdr3_length: 13
j_call: TRBJ1-1
d_call: NA
clone_size: NA
v_call: TRBV12-3/TRBV12-4

cdr3_nt: TGTGCCACCAGTGTTCAGGGATCCGCAGATACGCAGTATTTT
cdr3_aa: CATSVQGSADTQYF
cdr3_length: 14
j_call: TRBJ2-3
d_call: NA
clone_size: NA
v_call: TRBV24-1

cdr3_nt: TGCGCCAGCAGGACCGGGAGGACACCCCTCCACTTT
cdr3_aa: CASRTGRTPLHF
cdr3_length: 12
j_call: TRBJ1-6
d_call: NA
clone_size: NA
v_call: TRBV5-1

cdr3_nt: TGCGCCAGCAGAGTTACAGGGGGCGGAGGAACTGAAGCTTTCTTT
cdr3_aa: CASRVTGGGGTEAFF
cdr3_length: 15
j_call: TRBJ1-1
d_call: TRBD1
clone_size: NA
v_call: TRBV10-2

cdr3_nt: TGTGCCAGCAGCTTGGGTGACAGGGTGAACACTGAAGCTTTCTTT
cdr3_aa: CASSLGDRVNTEAFF
cdr3_length: 15
j_call: TRBJ1-1
d_call: TRBD1
clone_size: NA
v_call: TRBV5-5

cdr3_nt: TGTGCCAGCAGCCAACAGATGAACACTGAAGCTTTCTTT
cdr3_aa: CASSQQMNTEAFF
cdr3_length: 13
j_call: TRBJ1-1
d_call: NA
clone_size: NA
v_call: TRBV11-3

cdr3_nt: TGTGCCAGCATCCTTCAACAGGGACCGTCGGACTACGAGCAGTACTTC
cdr3_aa: CASILQQGPSDYEQYF
cdr3_length: 16
j_call: TRBJ2-7
d_call: NA
clone_size: NA
v_call: TRBV12-1

cdr3_nt: TGTGCCAGTAGGGACAGGGGCCGTAACTATGGCTACACCTTC
cdr3_aa: CASRDRGRNYGYTF
cdr3_length: 14
j_call: TRBJ1-2
d_call: TRBD1
clone_size: NA
v_call: TRBV19

cdr3_nt: TGTGCCACCAGCAGAGAGCAGGCTGGGCGGGAGGCGGACAATGAGCAGTTCTTC
cdr3_aa: CATSREQAGREADNEQFF
cdr3_length: 18
j_call: TRBJ2-1
d_call: TRBD2
clone_size: NA
v_call: TRBV15

cdr3_nt: TGTGCCAGCAGCCCCGGACAGGGCATTACAACTAATGAAAAACTGTTTTTT
cdr3_aa: CASSPGQGITTNEKLFF
cdr3_length: 17
j_call: TRBJ1-4
d_call: TRBD1
clone_size: few
v_call: TRBV7-2

cdr3_nt: TGCAGCGGGAGAGGATCCCACGAGCAGTACTTC
cdr3_aa: CSGRGSHEQYF
cdr3_length: 11
j_call: TRBJ2-7
d_call: NA
clone_size: NA
v_call: TRBV29-1

cdr3_nt: TGTGCCAGCACCACAGGACAGAGACAAGAGACCCAGTACTTC
cdr3_aa: CASTTGQRQETQYF
cdr3_length: 14
j_call: TRBJ2-5
d_call: NA
clone_size: once
v_call: TRBV5-4

cdr3_nt: TGTGCCAGCAGCTTTAGGGGTAGCTCCTACGAGCAGTACTTC
cdr3_aa: CASSFRGSSYEQYF
cdr3_length: 14
j_call: TRBJ2-7
d_call: NA
clone_size: NA
v_call: TRBV7-8

cdr3_nt: TGTGCAAGTCGCTTAGCCAACGGAGGGATCCCCGGGACCTCTGGTTCACCCCTCCACTTT
cdr3_aa: CASRLANGGIPGTSGSPLHF
cdr3_length: 20
j_call: TRBJ1-6
d_call: NA
clone_size: NA
v_call: TRBV12-2

cdr3_nt: TGTGCCAGCAGCCAAGATGGAGGGAGCCGCGGGGAGCTGTTTTTT
cdr3_aa: CASSQDGGSRGELFF
cdr3_length: 15
j_call: TRBJ2-2
d_call: NA
clone_size: NA
v_call: TRBV4-2

cdr3_nt: TGTGCCAGCAGCTTAGTCGGGAACCGTCAGCCCCAGCATTTT
cdr3_aa: CASSLVGNRQPQHF
cdr3_length: 14
j_call: TRBJ1-5
d_call: NA
clone_size: NA
v_call: TRBV7-9

cdr3_nt: TGCGCCAGCAGCTTCGACGGGACAGGGAACAATCAGCCCCAGCATTTT
cdr3_aa: CASSFDGTGNNQPQHF
cdr3_length: 16
j_call: TRBJ1-5
d_call: TRBD1
clone_size: once
v_call: TRBV5-1

cdr3_nt: TGTGCCAGCAGCTTGTGGTTGGGACTAGCGGGGGCGGCTCAAGAGACCCAGTACTTC
cdr3_aa: CASSLWLGLAGAAQETQYF
cdr3_length: 19
j_call: TRBJ2-5
d_call: TRBD2
clone_size: NA
v_call: TRBV5-6

cdr3_nt: TGTGCCAGCAGCTTAGAGGGTCTAGCCGAGGAGACCCAGTACTTC
cdr3_aa: CASSLEGLAEETQYF
cdr3_length: 15
j_call: TRBJ2-5
d_call: NA
clone_size: NA
v_call: TRBV11-3

cdr3_nt: TGTGCCAGCAGCCAAGACGGGACAGGGAGGAACACCATATATTTT
cdr3_aa: CASSQDGTGRNTIYF
cdr3_length: 15
j_call: TRBJ1-3
d_call: TRBD1
clone_size: NA
v_call: TRBV4-2

cdr3_nt: TGTGCCAGCAGTTTCCCCGGACAGGGTTATTCACCCCTCCACTTT
cdr3_aa: CASSFPGQGYSPLHF
cdr3_length: 15
j_call: TRBJ1-6
d_call: TRBD1
clone_size: NA
v_call: TRBV28

cdr3_nt: TGCGCCAGCAGCTTTGGTCCTAGCGGTACAGATACGCAGTATTTT
cdr3_aa: CASSFGPSGTDTQYF
cdr3_length: 15
j_call: TRBJ2-3
d_call: TRBD2
clone_size: NA
v_call: TRBV5-1

cdr3_nt: TGTGCCAGCAGGCCCGAGTGGGCAGGGGGCTCTAACTATGGCTACACCTTC
cdr3_aa: CASRPEWAGGSNYGYTF
cdr3_length: 17
j_call: TRBJ1-2
d_call: TRBD1
clone_size: NA
v_call: TRBV28

cdr3_nt: TGTGCCAGTAGTAGTCCCGGACAGAACACTGAAGCTTTCTTT
cdr3_aa: CASSSPGQNTEAFF
cdr3_length: 14
j_call: TRBJ1-1
d_call: NA
clone_size: NA
v_call: TRBV19

cdr3_nt: TGTGCCAGCAGCAAAGGCGGTGACAGGGTAGATTCACCCCTCCACTTT
cdr3_aa: CASSKGGDRVDSPLHF
cdr3_length: 16
j_call: TRBJ1-6
d_call: NA
clone_size: few
v_call: TRBV21-1

cdr3_nt: TGCGCCAGCAGCGCGGGACAGGGCTACAATGAGCAGTTCTTC
cdr3_aa: CASSAGQGYNEQFF
cdr3_length: 14
j_call: TRBJ2-1
d_call: TRBD1
clone_size: NA
v_call: TRBV5-1

cdr3_nt: TGTGCCAGCAGCTTAATTCGGAATGAGCAGTTCTTC
cdr3_aa: CASSLIRNEQFF
cdr3_length: 12
j_call: TRBJ2-1
d_call: NA
clone_size: NA
v_call: TRBV7-9

cdr3_nt: TGTGCCAGCAGCTGGGGACTAGCGGGAGGTTTGGGCGAGCAGTACTTC
cdr3_aa: CASSWGLAGGLGEQYF
cdr3_length: 16
j_call: TRBJ2-7
d_call: TRBD2
clone_size: NA
v_call: TRBV11-3

cdr3_nt: TGTGCCAGCAGCTTATTAAATCAGCCCCAGCATTTT
cdr3_aa: CASSLLNQPQHF
cdr3_length: 12
j_call: TRBJ1-5
d_call: NA
clone_size: NA
v_call: TRBV7-9

cdr3_nt: TGTGCCAGCAGCCCACTCCAAGGGGGCACAGATACGCAGTATTTT
cdr3_aa: CASSPLQGGTDTQYF
cdr3_length: 15
j_call: TRBJ2-3
d_call: NA
clone_size: NA
v_call: TRBV16

cdr3_nt: TGTGCCAGCAGCTTTTATCAGGGGGCGAACACTGAAGCTTTCTTT
cdr3_aa: CASSFYQGANTEAFF
cdr3_length: 15
j_call: TRBJ1-1
d_call: TRBD1
clone_size: NA
v_call: TRBV7-9

cdr3_nt: TGTGCTAGCAGCTTAGACAGGGACACTGAAGCTTTCTTT
cdr3_aa: CASSLDRDTEAFF
cdr3_length: 13
j_call: TRBJ1-1
d_call: TRBD1
clone_size: NA
v_call: TRBV7-7

cdr3_nt: TGTGCCAGCAGCCACGCGAGCACAGATACGCAGTATTTT
cdr3_aa: CASSHASTDTQYF
cdr3_length: 13
j_call: TRBJ2-3
d_call: NA
clone_size: NA
v_call: TRBV3-1/TRBV3-2

cdr3_nt: TGTGCCATCAGTGGACAGCTAAATGAAAAACTGTTTTTT
cdr3_aa: CAISGQLNEKLFF
cdr3_length: 13
j_call: TRBJ1-4
d_call: NA
clone_size: NA
v_call: TRBV10-3

cdr3_nt: TGTGCCAGTAGTCGTACTAGCGGGAGCCCCGATACGCAGTATTTT
cdr3_aa: CASSRTSGSPDTQYF
cdr3_length: 15
j_call: TRBJ2-3
d_call: TRBD2
clone_size: NA
v_call: TRBV19

cdr3_nt: TGTGCCAGCAGCTTCCAATCGGGACAGCACAATGAGCAGTTCTTC
cdr3_aa: CASSFQSGQHNEQFF
cdr3_length: 15
j_call: TRBJ2-1
d_call: TRBD1
clone_size: few
v_call: TRBV11-3

cdr3_nt: TGTGCCAGCAGTTTAGTCGGGGGTGAATACAATGAGCAGTTCTTC
cdr3_aa: CASSLVGGEYNEQFF
cdr3_length: 15
j_call: TRBJ2-1
d_call: NA
clone_size: NA
v_call: TRBV27

cdr3_nt: TGTGCCAGCAGTTTATATGGCCGCCCCAATCAGCCCCAGCATTTT
cdr3_aa: CASSLYGRPNQPQHF
cdr3_length: 15
j_call: TRBJ1-5
d_call: NA
clone_size: few
v_call: TRBV28

cdr3_nt: TGTGCCTGGTCCCTAAATGGAGAGCAGCCCCAGCATTTT
cdr3_aa: CAWSLNGEQPQHF
cdr3_length: 13
j_call: TRBJ1-5
d_call: NA
clone_size: NA
v_call: TRBV30

cdr3_nt: TGTGCCAGTCATACGGGACAGCATTTTTTTACTGAAGCTTTCTTT
cdr3_aa: CASHTGQHFFTEAFF
cdr3_length: 15
j_call: TRBJ1-1
d_call: TRBD1
clone_size: NA
v_call: TRBV19

cdr3_nt: TGTGCCAGCAGCCCCCGTGGCAATCAGCCCCAGCATTTT
cdr3_aa: CASSPRGNQPQHF
cdr3_length: 13
j_call: TRBJ1-5
d_call: NA
clone_size: NA
v_call: TRBV12-3/TRBV12-4

cdr3_nt: TGTGCCAGCAGGGGTCTACCGGGACAGATGGTTTTACACAATCAGCCCCAGCATTTT
cdr3_aa: CASRGLPGQMVLHNQPQHF
cdr3_length: 19
j_call: TRBJ1-5
d_call: TRBD1
clone_size: few
v_call: TRBV2

cdr3_nt: TGTGCCAGCAGCTTACCGGGACAGAGGACCTATGGCTACACCTTC
cdr3_aa: CASSLPGQRTYGYTF
cdr3_length: 15
j_call: TRBJ1-2
d_call: TRBD1
clone_size: NA
v_call: TRBV2

cdr3_nt: TGTGCCAGCAGCTTCCGACAGGGGAGTACTGAAGCTTTCTTT
cdr3_aa: CASSFRQGSTEAFF
cdr3_length: 14
j_call: TRBJ1-1
d_call: TRBD1
clone_size: NA
v_call: TRBV7-9

cdr3_nt: TGTGCCAGCAGCTTAGTTACGGGAACAGGGAACACCATATATTTT
cdr3_aa: CASSLVTGTGNTIYF
cdr3_length: 15
j_call: TRBJ1-3
d_call: NA
clone_size: few
v_call: TRBV7-2

cdr3_nt: TGCAGCGTAATACAGGGGGGAGGAAACATTCAGTACTTC
cdr3_aa: CSVIQGGGNIQYF
cdr3_length: 13
j_call: TRBJ2-4
d_call: TRBD1
clone_size: NA
v_call: TRBV29-1